This TCR beta chain comes out of a study of blood T cell repertoires in COVID-19. On the study more broadly: Acute-phase and convalescent COVID-19 samples originated in the United States, Italy and Spain. PBMCs, B-cell-depleted T cells, or T cells provided the cDNA or gDNA that made up the material.

This clone was observed a few times. The junction had 4 bases not matched to a gene; V was cut back by 3 bases and J by 3 bases. The CDR3 extends over 15 amino acids. Germline assignment: CDR1 KGHSH and CDR2 LQKENI. Authors' data handling: For nucleated cells, counts were estimated from reference gene primer amplification. This table comes from immunoSEQ multiplex PCR, and its TCRdb copy is limited to in-frame clones, with some not included. V and J calls and clone size come straight from that table; D and trimming were deduced from the DNA. The sample contains over 100,000 clones, about 91% of which appear only once.

V usage is TRBV18 and J usage is TRBJ1-5, with TRBD1 identical over 8 bases. Sequenced: peripheral blood. The sequence was collected from a man over 45 with acute or convalescent COVID-19. CDR3 region: CASSPPGQDNQPQHF. CDR3 nucleotide sequence: TGTGCCAGCTCACCTCCGGGACAGGACAATCAGCCCCAGCATTTT.